A single sample is the source of the 14 T cell receptor beta chains below, sequenced in a study of T cells after yellow fever vaccination. TCRdb redid the calling of the 5' RACE reads with MiXCR, one entry per CDR3 protein. The sample records 450,000 to 650,000 distinct CDR3 sequences, about a fifth being singletons. This sample comprised PBMCs, obtained more than 20 days after the first yellow fever vaccination. The source is a man younger than 35 who received the YFV17D yellow fever vaccine.

This clonotype was found a few times. The rearrangement joins TRBV4-3 to TRBJ1-2; TRBD1 matches at 7 bases. Trimming at V came to 0 bases and at J to 8 bases, leaving 9 bases not matched to a gene. The CDR3 length is 15 residues. The germline CDR1 and CDR2 sequences are LGHNA and YSLEER. The CDR3 nucleotides read TGCGCCAGCAGCCAAGATACAGGGGCGAACCGCGGCTACACCTTC. It is translated as CASSQDTGANRGYTF.

This clonotype was recorded many times. The V gene is TRBV29-1, the J gene TRBJ2-7; D ambiguous. CDR1 SQVTM and CDR2 ANQGSEA come from the germline V gene. The ends were cut back, 5 bases at V and 0 bases at J, with 14 bases in the middle. This CDR3 contains 14 residues. CDR3 bases: TGCAGCGTTTTCCTAGACTCAAGCTCCTACGAGCAGTACTTC. Residues: CSVFLDSSSYEQYF.

The chain uses TRBV7-2 and TRBJ2-1; tentative D call: TRBD1 (5 bases). This CDR3 is 16 amino acids long. The V end lost 2 bases, the J end lost 4 bases, and 15 bases lay between the germline ends. Germline loops: CDR1 SGHTA, CDR2 FQGNSA. The CDR3: CASSLRAWGSYNEQFF. In DNA, the CDR3 is TGTGCCAGCAGCTTACGAGCCTGGGGCTCGTACAATGAGCAGTTCTTC.

This chain links TRBV5-1 with TRBJ2-3, with 7 bases lining up with TRBD1. This CDR3 is 15 amino acids long. J gave up 3 bases and V 4 bases, and 8 bases lay outside the gene matches. Per the germline V gene, CDR1 is SGHRS and CDR2 is YFSETQ. CDR3 in DNA: TGCGCCAGCAGCATAAGGACAGGTGGGACAGATACGCAGTATTTT. This gives the protein CASSIRTGGTDTQYF. The complete variable domain, with remaining parts taken from reference TRBV5-1 and TRBJ2-3, reads KAGVTQTPRYLIKTRGQQVTLSCSPISGHRSVSWYQQTPGQGLQFLFEYFSETQRNKGNFPGRFSGRQFSNSRSEMNVSTLELGDSALYLCASSIRTGGTDTQYFGPGTRLTVL.

This clonotype was counted between two and nine times. The chain couples TRBV6-2 or TRBV6-3 to TRBJ1-2; D is uncertain. This CDR3 spans 14 amino acids. The V end was cut by 4 bases, the J end by 4 bases, with 13 bases between. The germline V gene encodes CDR1 MNHEY and CDR2 SVGEGT. As DNA, the CDR3 is TGTGCCAGCAGTTCAGCCGCTATGAGCTATGGCTACACCTTC. Its translation is CASSSAAMSYGYTF.

This clonotype has just a few counts. V usage is TRBV5-1 and J usage is TRBJ2-1; D unclear. Trimming left V 4 bases short and J 10 bases short, with 9 bases between. Germline V lookup: CDR1 SGHRS, CDR2 YFSETQ. CDR3 size: 11 residues. The CDR3 nucleotides read TGCGCCAGCAGCCTCCAAATGGAGCAGTTCTTC. It yields the protein CASSLQMEQFF.

The V and J genes are TRBV7-2 and TRBJ2-5, with D uncertain. Germline V CDR1 and CDR2: SGHTA, FQGNSA. The CDR3 is 12 amino acids. V shed 6 bases and J shed 7 bases, with 12 bases lying between them. The CDR3 region is CASRYSGGTQYF. CDR3 in DNA: TGTGCCAGCAGGTATTCGGGCGGGACCCAGTACTTC.

The chain combines TRBV2 with TRBJ1-1; D is undetermined. The CDR3 runs to 13 residues. Trimming stripped 6 bases from V and 5 bases from J, with 13 bases between. Germline CDR1 reads SNHLY; CDR2 reads FYNNEI. In DNA, the CDR3 is TGTGCCAGCAGGCCGGGTGCCTGGACTGAAGCTTTCTTT. Protein sequence: CASRPGAWTEAFF.

The chain is built from TRBV19 and TRBJ2-3, with unresolved D. The V gene's germline CDR1 is LNHDA and CDR2 SQIVND (reference sequence). This CDR3 comprises 11 residues. Trimming left V 8 bases short and J 2 bases short, with 5 bases between. CDR3 region: CASLLTDTQYF. For the CDR3, the DNA is TGTGCCAGTCTGCTCACAGATACGCAGTATTTT. The full variable domain, in which reference TRBV19 and TRBJ2-3 provide the parts outside the CDR3, is DGGITQSPKYLFRKEGQNVTLSCEQNLNHDAMYWYRQDPGQGLRLIYYSQIVNDFQKGDIAEGYSVSREKKESFPLTVTSAQKNPTAFYLCASLLTDTQYFGPGTRLTVL.

CDR3 region: CASSLDGLAGINEQFF. CDR3 in DNA: TGTGCCAGCAGCTTAGACGGGCTAGCGGGGATTAATGAGCAGTTCTTC. The chain is built from TRBV11-2 and TRBJ2-1; 9 nucleotides agree with TRBD2. The CDR3 sequence is 16 residues long. Germline loops: CDR1 SGHAT, CDR2 FQNNGV. With V trimmed by 0 bases and J by 7 bases, 7 bases remained unmatched.

This clonotype was observed a handful of times. The chain combines TRBV27 with TRBJ2-2; TRBD2 matches 11 bases. J gave up 1 base and V 6 bases, and 4 bases lay outside the gene matches. The CDR3 length is 16 residues. The germline V gene encodes CDR1 MNHEY and CDR2 SMNVEV (reference sequence). The CDR3 here is CASSRSGGGNTGELFF. CDR3 sequence (DNA): TGTGCCAGCAGCCGTAGCGGGGGGGGGAACACCGGGGAGCTGTTTTTT.

This sequence joins TRBV21-1 and TRBJ2-3; TRBD1, the table's D call, was not compared with the DNA. TRBV21-1 is termed a pseudogene. CDR3 length equals 16 residues. For the CDR3, the DNA is TGTGCCAGCAGCAAATCCGCAGGGATCAGCACAGATACGCAGTATTTT. Amino acids: CASSKSAGISTDTQYF.

This clonotype was detected only a few times. The genes are TRBV4-1 and TRBJ2-7; D is unclear. V lost 3 bases and J lost 4, with 13 bases in between. Per germline, CDR1 MGHRA and CDR2 YSYEKL. This CDR3 region has 14 residues. CDR3 amino acids: CASSQTQDGYEQYF. DNA for the CDR3: TGCGCCAGCAGCCAGACCCAGGATGGGTACGAGCAGTACTTC.

The chain uses TRBV19 and TRBJ2-1, with 8 bases matching TRBD1. The germline CDR1 and CDR2 sequences are LNHDA and SQIVND (reference sequence). This CDR3 has 15 amino acids. With V trimmed by 5 bases and J by 9 bases, 12 bases remained unmatched. CDR3 nucleotide sequence: TGTGCCAGTAGTCCCCCCGGGACAGGTAGGGGTGAGCAGTTCTTC. This encodes CASSPPGTGRGEQFF.